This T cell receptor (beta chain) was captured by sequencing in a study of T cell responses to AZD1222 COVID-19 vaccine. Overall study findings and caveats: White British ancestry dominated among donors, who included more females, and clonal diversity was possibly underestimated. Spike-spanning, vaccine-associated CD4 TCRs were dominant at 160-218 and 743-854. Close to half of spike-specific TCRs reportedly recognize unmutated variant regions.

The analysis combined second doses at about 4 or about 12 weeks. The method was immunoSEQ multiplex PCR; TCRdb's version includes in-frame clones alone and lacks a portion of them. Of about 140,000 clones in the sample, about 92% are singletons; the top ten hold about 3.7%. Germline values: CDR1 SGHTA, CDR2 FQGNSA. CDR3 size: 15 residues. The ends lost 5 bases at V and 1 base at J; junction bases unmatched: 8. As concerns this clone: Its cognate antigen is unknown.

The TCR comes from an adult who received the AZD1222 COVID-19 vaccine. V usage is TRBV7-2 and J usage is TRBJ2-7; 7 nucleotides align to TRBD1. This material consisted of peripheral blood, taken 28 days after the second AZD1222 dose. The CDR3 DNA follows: TGTGCCAGCAGCGTACCGGGACAGCTTTCCTACGAGCAGTACTTC. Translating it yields CASSVPGQLSYEQYF.